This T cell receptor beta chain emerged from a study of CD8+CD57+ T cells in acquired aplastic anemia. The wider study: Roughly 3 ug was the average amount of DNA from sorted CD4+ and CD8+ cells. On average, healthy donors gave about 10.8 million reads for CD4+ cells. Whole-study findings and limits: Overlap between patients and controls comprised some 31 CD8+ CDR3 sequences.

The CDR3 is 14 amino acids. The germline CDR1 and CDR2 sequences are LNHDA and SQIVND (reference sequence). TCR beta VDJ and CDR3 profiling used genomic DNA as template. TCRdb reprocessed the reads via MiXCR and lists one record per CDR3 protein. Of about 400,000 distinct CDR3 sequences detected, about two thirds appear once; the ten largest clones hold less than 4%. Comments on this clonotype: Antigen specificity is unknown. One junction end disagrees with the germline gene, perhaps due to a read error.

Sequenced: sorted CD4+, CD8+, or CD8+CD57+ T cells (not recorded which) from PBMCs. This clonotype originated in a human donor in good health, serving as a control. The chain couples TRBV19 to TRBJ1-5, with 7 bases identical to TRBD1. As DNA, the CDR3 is TGTGCCAGCAGTAGCCAAGGGGGCAGGGAGCCCCAGCATTTT. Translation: CASSSQGGREPQHF.